This TCR beta chain was profiled in a study of T-cell memory formation after mild COVID-19. Looking at the study overall: Largely, TCR clusters stayed within a single donor. Whole-study findings and limits: Contracting clones, day 15 to 85, had balanced CD4/CD8, and later expanders favored CD4+. Contracting CD4+ clones sat mainly in CM and EM; CD8+ in EMRA.

This clonotype occurred a few times. Its specificity is not known. TCR alpha and TCR beta cDNA libraries carrying sample barcodes and UMIs were produced by 5'RACE using constant-segment primers. TCRdb reprocessed the 5' RACE reads with MiXCR, giving one entry per CDR3 protein. The sample lists approximately 290,000 distinct CDR3 sequences; 8.2% were seen once. The CDR3 totals 13 residues. The V segment lost 4 bases and the J segment 8 bases; nucleotides outside the gene matches: 3. J is TRBJ1-2 and V is TRBV12-3 or TRBV12-4; 11 nucleotides match TRBD1. Material for sequencing was PBMCs or a T cell subset sorted from them (not recorded which). The source is a man younger than 30 who had mild COVID-19 (a few samples of this study predate the infection). Cell type and time point are not known. The CDR3 loop is CASSSDRGQGYTF. The CDR3 DNA is TGTGCCAGCAGTTCGGACAGGGGGCAAGGCTACACCTTC.